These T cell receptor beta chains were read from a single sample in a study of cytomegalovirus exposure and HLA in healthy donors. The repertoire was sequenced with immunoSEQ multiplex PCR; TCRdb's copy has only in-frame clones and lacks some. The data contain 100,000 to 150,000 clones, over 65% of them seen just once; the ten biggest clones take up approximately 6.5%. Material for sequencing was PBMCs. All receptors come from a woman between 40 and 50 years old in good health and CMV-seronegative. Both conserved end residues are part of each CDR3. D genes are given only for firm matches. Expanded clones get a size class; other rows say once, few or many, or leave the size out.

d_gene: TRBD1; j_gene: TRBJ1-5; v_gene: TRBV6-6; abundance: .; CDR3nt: TGTGCCAGCAGTTACGGGACAGGGAGCAATCAGCCCCAGCATTTT; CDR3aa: CASSYGTGSNQPQHF
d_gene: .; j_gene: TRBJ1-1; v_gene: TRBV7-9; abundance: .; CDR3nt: TGTGCCAGCAGCGTAGATATAGACACTGAAGCTTTCTTT; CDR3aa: CASSVDIDTEAFF
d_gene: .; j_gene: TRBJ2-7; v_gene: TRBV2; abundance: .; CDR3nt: TGTGCCAGCAACAGGGCCTACGAGCAGTACTTC; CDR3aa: CASNRAYEQYF
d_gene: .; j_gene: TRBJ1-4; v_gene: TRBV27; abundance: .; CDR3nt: TGTGCCAGCAGTTTGGTACAGGGAAATGGAAAACTGTTTTTT; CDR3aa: CASSLVQGNGKLFF
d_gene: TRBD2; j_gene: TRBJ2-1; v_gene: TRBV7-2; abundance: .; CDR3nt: TGTGCCAGCAGCTTTTTTACTAGCGGGAGTTTCTCCTACAATGAGCAGTTCTTC; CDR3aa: CASSFFTSGSFSYNEQFF
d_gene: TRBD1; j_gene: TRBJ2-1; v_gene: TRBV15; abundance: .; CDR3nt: TGTGCCACCAGCTACCCGGACAGGAGCTCCTACAATGAGCAGTTCTTC; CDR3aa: CATSYPDRSSYNEQFF
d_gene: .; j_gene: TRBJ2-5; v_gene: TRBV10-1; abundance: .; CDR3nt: TGCGCCAGCAGTGAAGGGGCAGGCCAAGAGACCCAGTACTTC; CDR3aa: CASSEGAGQETQYF
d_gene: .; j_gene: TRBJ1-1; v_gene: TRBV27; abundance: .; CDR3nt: TGTGCCAGCAGTCTACAGGGCGAGAACACTGAAGCTTTCTTT; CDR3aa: CASSLQGENTEAFF
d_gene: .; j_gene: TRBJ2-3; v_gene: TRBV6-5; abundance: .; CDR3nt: TGTGCCAGCAGTTATGTAAGCGGTAACACAGATACGCAGTATTTT; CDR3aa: CASSYVSGNTDTQYF
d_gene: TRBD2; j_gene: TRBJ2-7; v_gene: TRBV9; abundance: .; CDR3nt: TGTGCCAGCGCAGAGCGAGCGGGAGCCCTAAACTACGAGCAGTACTTC; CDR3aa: CASAERAGALNYEQYF
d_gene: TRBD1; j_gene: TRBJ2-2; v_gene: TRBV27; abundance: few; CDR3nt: TGTGCCAGCAGTCTACAGGGGGTTGGCGGGAAGAACACCGGGGAGCTGTTTTTT; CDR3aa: CASSLQGVGGKNTGELFF
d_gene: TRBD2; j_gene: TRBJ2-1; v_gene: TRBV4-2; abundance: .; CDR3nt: TGTGCCAGCAGCCAAGAAGGGACTAGCGGAAACAATGAGCAGTTCTTC; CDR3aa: CASSQEGTSGNNEQFF
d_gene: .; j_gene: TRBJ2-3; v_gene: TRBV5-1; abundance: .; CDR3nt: TGCGCCAGCAGCCAGGGATTAGTAGGGACAGATACGCAGTATTTT; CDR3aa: CASSQGLVGTDTQYF
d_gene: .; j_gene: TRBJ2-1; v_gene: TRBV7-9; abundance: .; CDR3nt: TGTGCCAGCGTCCTGGGCGGGGACAATGAGCAGTTCTTC; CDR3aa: CASVLGGDNEQFF
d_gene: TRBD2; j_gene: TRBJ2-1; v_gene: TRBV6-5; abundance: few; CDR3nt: TGTGCCAGCAGTTACTCGATGAGACTAGCGGGAGGTGAGCAGTTCTTC; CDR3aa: CASSYSMRLAGGEQFF
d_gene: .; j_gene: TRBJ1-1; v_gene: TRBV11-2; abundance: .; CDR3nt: TGTGCCAGCAGCTCAATACGAGGGCCGACAAACACTGAAGCTTTCTTT; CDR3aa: CASSSIRGPTNTEAFF
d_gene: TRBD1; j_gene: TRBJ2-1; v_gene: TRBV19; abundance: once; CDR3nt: TGTGCCAGTAGTATAACAGGGGGTTGGCAGAATGAGCAGTTCTTC; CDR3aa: CASSITGGWQNEQFF
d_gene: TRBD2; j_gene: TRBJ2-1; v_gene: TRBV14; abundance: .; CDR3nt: TGTGCCAGCAGCCGCCGCGGGAGGGGGTTTAACAATGAGCAGTTCTTC; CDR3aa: CASSRRGRGFNNEQFF
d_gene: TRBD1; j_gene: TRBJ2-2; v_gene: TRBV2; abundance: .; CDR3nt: TGTGCCAGCAGCCCTCCAGGGGGCAACACCGGGGAGCTGTTTTTT; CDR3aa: CASSPPGGNTGELFF
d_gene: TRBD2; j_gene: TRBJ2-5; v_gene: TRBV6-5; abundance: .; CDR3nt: TGTGCCAGCAGTGACCAACTAGCGTCGACCCAGTACTTC; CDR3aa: CASSDQLASTQYF
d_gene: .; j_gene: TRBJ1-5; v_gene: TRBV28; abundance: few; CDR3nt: TGTGCCAGCAGTTTGGTAAGGGGTCAGCCCCAGCATTTT; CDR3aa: CASSLVRGQPQHF
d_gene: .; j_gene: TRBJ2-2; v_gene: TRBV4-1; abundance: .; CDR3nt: TGCGCCAGCAGCCATGTGGACATGGGATTTTTGGCCGGGGAGCTGTTTTTT; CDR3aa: CASSHVDMGFLAGELFF
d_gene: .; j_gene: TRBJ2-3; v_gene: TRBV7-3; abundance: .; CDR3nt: TGTGCCAGCAGCTCACACATGATCTCTAGCACAGATACGCAGTATTTT; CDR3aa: CASSSHMISSTDTQYF
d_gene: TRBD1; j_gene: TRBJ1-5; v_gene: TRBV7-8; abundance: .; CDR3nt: TGTGCCAGCAGTCGGGACAGGCAGTCCAGCCCCCAGCATTTT; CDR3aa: CASSRDRQSSPQHF
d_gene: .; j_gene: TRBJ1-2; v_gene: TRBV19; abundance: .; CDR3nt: TGTGCCAGTAGGGACTCCGGGGGGAACTATGGCTACACCTTC; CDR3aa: CASRDSGGNYGYTF
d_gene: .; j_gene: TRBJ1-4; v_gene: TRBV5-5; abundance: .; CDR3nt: TGTGCCAGCAGCTTGCTTCTCAGGGTGGGGGAAAAACTGTTTTTT; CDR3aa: CASSLLLRVGEKLFF
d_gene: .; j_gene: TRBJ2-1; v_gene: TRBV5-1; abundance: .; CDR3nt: TGCGCCAGCAGCTCCTGGGGGCCTGGGAATGAGCAGTTCTTC; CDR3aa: CASSSWGPGNEQFF
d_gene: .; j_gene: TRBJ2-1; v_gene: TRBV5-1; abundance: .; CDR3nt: TGCGCCAGCACAGTCTACAATGAGCAGTTCTTC; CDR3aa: CASTVYNEQFF
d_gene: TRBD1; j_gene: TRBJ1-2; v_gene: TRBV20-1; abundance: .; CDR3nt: TGCAGTGCCACAGGGGGCTTAGGCTACACCTTC; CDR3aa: CSATGGLGYTF
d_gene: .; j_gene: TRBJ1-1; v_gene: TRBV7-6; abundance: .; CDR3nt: TGTGCCAGCAGCTTAACAGGCACTGAAGCTTTCTTT; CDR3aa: CASSLTGTEAFF
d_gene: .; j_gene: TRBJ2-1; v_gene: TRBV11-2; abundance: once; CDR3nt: TGTGCCAGCAGTTTACAGTCCAATGAGCAGTTCTTC; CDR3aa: CASSLQSNEQFF
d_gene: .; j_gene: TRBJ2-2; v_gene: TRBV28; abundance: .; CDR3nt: TGTGCCAGCAGTTCTGGACTCTTTACCGGGGAGCTGTTTTTT; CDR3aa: CASSSGLFTGELFF
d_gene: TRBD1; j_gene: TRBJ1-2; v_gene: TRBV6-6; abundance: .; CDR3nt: TGTGCCAGCAGTTACTCGGACAGGGTTGGCTACACCTTC; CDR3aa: CASSYSDRVGYTF
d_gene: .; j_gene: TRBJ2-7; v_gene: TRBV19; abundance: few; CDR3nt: TGTGCCAGTAGTCCAAGACTAGTGTCGTCCTACGAGCAGTACTTC; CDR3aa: CASSPRLVSSYEQYF
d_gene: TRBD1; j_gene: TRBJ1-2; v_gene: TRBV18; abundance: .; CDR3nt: TGTGCCAGCTCACCACCGGGGACAGCTAACTATGGCTACACCTTC; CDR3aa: CASSPPGTANYGYTF
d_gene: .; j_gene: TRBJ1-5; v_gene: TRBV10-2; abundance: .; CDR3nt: TGCGCCAGCAGTGAGTCGACTCGCCGGATTCAGCCCCAGCATTTT; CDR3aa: CASSESTRRIQPQHF
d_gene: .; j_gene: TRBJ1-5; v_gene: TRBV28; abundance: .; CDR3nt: TGTGCCAGCAGGAAACAGACCTTTTATAGCAATCAGCCCCAGCATTTT; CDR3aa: CASRKQTFYSNQPQHF
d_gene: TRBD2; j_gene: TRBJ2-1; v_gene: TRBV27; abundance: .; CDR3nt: TGTGCCAGCAGTGCCCGGGTGCCGAGCGGGAGGGAGCAGTTCTTC; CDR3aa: CASSARVPSGREQFF
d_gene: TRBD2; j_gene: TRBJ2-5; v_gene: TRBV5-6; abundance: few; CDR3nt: TGTGCCAGCAGCTTGGGGCGACTAGCGGAAGAGACCCAGTACTTC; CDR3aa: CASSLGRLAEETQYF
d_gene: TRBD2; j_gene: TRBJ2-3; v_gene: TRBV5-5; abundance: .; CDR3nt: TGTGCCAGCAGCCCCTTGGCGGGAGCTAAGGGTACGCAGTATTTT; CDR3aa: CASSPLAGAKGTQYF
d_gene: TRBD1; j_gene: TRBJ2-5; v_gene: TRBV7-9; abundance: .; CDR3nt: TGTGCCAGCAGCCCGGGACAGGGGATGTCCCCTCAAGAGACCCAGTACTTC; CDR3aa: CASSPGQGMSPQETQYF
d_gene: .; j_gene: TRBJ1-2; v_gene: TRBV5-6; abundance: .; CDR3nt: TGTGCCAGCAGCTTGATAGGCAGGTCCAACTATGGCTACACCTTC; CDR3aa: CASSLIGRSNYGYTF
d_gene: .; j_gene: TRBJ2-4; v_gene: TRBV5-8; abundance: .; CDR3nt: TGTGCCAGCAGCCCAACCAGGAAAAACATTCAGTACTTC; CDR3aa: CASSPTRKNIQYF
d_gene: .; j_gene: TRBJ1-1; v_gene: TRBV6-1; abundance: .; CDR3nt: TGTGCCAGCAGTCTGGACACAGTGAACACTGAAGCTTTCTTT; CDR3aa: CASSLDTVNTEAFF
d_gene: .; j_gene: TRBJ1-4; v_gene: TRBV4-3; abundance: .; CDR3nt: TGCGCCAGCAGCCAAGTGGGCCCAAAGGCAAAACTGTTTTTT; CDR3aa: CASSQVGPKAKLFF
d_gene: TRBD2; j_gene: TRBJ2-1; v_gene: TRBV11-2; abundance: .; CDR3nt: TGTGCCAGCAGCTTAGCTAGGACTAGCGGCCAAGAGCAGTTCTTC; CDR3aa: CASSLARTSGQEQFF
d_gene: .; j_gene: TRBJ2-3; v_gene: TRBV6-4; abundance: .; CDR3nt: TGTGCCAGCAGTGACGACCCGGGGGAGACGAGCACAGATACGCAGTATTTT; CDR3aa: CASSDDPGETSTDTQYF
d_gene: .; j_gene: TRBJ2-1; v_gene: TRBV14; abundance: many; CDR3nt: TGTGCCAGCAGCCAACGCCGACAGTTTTTCTCCTACAATGAGCAGTTCTTC; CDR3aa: CASSQRRQFFSYNEQFF
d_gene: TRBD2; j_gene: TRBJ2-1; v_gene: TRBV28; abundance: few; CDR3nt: TGTGCCAGCACCCCGGGGGAGGGGAATGAGCAGTTCTTC; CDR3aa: CASTPGEGNEQFF
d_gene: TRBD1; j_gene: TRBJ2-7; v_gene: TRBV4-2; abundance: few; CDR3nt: TGTGCCAGCAGCCGGACAGGGGATCACCGCGAGCAGTACTTC; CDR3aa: CASSRTGDHREQYF
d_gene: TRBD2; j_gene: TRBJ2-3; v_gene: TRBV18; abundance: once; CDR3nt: TGTGCCAGCTCGCCTCTAGCGGGAGGGTCCACAGATACGCAGTATTTT; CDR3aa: CASSPLAGGSTDTQYF
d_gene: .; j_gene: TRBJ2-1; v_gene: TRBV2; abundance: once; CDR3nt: TGTGCCAACTTAGCTGGTGAGCAGTTCTTC; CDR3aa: CANLAGEQFF
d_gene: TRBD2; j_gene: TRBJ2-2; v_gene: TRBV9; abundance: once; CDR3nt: TGTGCCAGCAGAGCGGGGAGGGGCGGGGAGCTGTTTTTT; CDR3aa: CASRAGRGGELFF
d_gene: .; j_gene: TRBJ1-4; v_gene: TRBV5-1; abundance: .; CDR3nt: TGCGCCAGCAGCTTGCAGGGCGGAACTAATGAAAAACTGTTTTTT; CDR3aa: CASSLQGGTNEKLFF
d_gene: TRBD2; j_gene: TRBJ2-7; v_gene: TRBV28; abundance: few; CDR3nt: TGTGCCAGCAGTTTACAGGCTAGCGGGACCTACGAGCAGTACTTC; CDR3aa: CASSLQASGTYEQYF